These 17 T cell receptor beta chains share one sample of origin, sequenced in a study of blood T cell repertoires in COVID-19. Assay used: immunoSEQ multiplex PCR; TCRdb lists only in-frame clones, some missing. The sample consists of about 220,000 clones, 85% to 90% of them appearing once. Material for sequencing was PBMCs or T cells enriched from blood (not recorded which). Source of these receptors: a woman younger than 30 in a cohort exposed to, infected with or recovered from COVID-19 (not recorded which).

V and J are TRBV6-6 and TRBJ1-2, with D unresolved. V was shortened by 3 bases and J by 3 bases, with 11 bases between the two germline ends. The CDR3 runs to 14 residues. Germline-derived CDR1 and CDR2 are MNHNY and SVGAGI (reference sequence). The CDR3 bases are TGTGCCAGCAGTTATTCCTACGGGGACTATGGCTACACCTTC. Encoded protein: CASSYSYGDYGYTF.

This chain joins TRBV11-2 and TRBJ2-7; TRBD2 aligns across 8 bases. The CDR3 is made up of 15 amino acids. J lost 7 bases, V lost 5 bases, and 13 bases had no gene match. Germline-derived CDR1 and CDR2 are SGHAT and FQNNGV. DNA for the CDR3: TGTGCCAGCAGCCCTCCACTAGCGGTGGCGAGGGAGCAGTACTTC. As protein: CASSPPLAVAREQYF.

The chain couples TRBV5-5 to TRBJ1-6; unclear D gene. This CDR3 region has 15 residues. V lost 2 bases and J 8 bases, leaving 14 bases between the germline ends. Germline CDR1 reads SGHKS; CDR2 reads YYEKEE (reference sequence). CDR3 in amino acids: CASSLSPLRDSPLHF. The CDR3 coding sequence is TGTGCCAGCAGCTTAAGTCCTTTACGGGATTCACCCCTCCACTTT.

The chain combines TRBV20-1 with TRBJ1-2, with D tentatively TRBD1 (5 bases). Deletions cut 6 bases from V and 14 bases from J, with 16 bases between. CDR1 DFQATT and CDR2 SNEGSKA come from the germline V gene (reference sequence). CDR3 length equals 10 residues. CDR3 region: CSALESGTTF. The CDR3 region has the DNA TGCAGTGCCCTTGAGTCCGGGACTACCTTC.

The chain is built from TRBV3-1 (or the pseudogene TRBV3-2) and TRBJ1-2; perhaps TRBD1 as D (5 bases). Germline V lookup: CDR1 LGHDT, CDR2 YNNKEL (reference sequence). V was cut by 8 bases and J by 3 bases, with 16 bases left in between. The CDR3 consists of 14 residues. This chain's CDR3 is CASSRPDSDYGYTF. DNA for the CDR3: TGTGCCAGCTCCAGACCCGACAGCGACTATGGCTACACCTTC.

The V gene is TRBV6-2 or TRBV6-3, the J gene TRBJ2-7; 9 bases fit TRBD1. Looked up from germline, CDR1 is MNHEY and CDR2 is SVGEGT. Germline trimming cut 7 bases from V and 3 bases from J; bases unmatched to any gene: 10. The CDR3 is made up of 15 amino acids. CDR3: CASNPTGTGNYEQYF. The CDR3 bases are TGTGCCAGCAACCCGACGGGGACAGGGAACTACGAGCAGTACTTC.

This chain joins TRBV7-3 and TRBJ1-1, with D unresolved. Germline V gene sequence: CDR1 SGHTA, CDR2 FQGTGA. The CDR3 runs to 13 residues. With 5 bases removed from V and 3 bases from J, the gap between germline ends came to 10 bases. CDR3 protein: CASSPTGYTEAFF. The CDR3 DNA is TGTGCCAGCAGCCCAACCGGGTACACTGAAGCTTTCTTT.

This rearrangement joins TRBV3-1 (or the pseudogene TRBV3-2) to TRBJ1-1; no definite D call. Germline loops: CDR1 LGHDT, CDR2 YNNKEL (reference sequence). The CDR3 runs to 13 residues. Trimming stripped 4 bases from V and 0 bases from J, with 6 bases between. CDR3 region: CASSPYMNTEAFF. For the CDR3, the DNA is TGTGCCAGCAGCCCGTACATGAACACTGAAGCTTTCTTT.

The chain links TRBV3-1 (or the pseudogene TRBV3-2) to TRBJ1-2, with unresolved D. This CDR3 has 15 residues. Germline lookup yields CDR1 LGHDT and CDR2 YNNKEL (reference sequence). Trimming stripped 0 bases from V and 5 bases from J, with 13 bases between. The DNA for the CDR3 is TGTGCCAGCAGCCAAGATTGGAGTGTCGGTTATGGCTACACCTTC. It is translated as CASSQDWSVGYGYTF.

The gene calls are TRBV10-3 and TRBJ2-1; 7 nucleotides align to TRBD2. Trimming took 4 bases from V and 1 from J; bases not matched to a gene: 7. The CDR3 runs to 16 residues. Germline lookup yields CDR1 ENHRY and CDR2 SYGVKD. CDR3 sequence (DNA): TGTGCCATCAGTGGGGTGGGACTATCTTCCTACAATGAGCAGTTCTTC. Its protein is CAISGVGLSSYNEQFF.

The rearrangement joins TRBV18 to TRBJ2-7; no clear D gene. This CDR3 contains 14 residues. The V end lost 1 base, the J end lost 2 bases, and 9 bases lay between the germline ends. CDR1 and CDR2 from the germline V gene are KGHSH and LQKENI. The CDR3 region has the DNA TGTGCCAGCTCACCACGGGCTGTCGCCTACGAGCAGTACTTC. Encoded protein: CASSPRAVAYEQYF.

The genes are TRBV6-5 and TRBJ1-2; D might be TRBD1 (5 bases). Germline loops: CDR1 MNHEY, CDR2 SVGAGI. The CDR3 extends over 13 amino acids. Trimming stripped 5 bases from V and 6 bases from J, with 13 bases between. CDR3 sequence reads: CASSQRDEHGYTF. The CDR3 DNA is TGTGCCAGCAGTCAGCGGGACGAGCATGGCTACACCTTC.

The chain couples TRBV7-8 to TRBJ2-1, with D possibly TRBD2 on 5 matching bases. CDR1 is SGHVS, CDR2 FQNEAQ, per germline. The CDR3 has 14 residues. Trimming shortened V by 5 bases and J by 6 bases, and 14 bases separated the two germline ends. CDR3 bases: TGTGCCAGCAGCCCTGGGCTAGAGGGCAATGAGCAGTTCTTC. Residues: CASSPGLEGNEQFF. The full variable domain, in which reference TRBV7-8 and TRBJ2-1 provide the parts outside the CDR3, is GAGVSQSPRYKVAKRGQDVALRCDPISGHVSLFWYQQALGQGPEFLTYFQNEAQLDKSGLPSDRFFAERPEGSVSTLKIQRTQQEDSAVYLCASSPGLEGNEQFFGPGTRLTVL.

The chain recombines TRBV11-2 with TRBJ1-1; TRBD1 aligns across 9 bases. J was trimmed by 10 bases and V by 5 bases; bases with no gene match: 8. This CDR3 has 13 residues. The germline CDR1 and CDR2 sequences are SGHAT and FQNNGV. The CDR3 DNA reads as TGTGCCAGCAGCGCCGGACAGGGGCAAAGAGCTTTCTTT. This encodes CASSAGQGQRAFF. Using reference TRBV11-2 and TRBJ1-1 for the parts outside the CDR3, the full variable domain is EAGVAQSPRYKIIEKRQSVAFWCNPISGHATLYWYQQILGQGPKLLIQFQNNGVVDDSQLPKDRFSAERLKGVDSTLKIQPAKLEDSAVYLCASSAGQGQRAFFGQGTRLTVV.

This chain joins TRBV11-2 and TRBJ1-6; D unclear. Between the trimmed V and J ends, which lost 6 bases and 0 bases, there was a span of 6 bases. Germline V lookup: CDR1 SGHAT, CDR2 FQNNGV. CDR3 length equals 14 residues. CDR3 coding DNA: TGTGCCAGCAGGCGAGACTCCTATAATTCACCCCTCCACTTT. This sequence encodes CASRRDSYNSPLHF.

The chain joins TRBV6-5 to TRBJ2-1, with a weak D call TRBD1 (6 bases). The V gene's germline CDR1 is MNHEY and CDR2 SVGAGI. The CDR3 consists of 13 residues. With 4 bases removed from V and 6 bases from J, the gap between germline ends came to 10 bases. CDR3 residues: CASSSGQTNEQFF. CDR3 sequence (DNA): TGTGCCAGCAGTTCGGGACAAACCAATGAGCAGTTCTTC.

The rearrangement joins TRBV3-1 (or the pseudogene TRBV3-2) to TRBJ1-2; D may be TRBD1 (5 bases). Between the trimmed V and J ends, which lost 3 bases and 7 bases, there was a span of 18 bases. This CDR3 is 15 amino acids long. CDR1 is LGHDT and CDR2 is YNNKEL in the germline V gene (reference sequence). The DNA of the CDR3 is TGTGCCAGCAGCCACGCGGCGGGGCCTGTCTCTGGCTACACCTTC. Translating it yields CASSHAAGPVSGYTF.